This T cell receptor beta chain was captured by sequencing in a study of T cell responses to AZD1222 COVID-19 vaccine. Looked up from germline, CDR1 is WSHSY and CDR2 is SAAADI. Between the trimmed V and J ends, which lost 2 bases and 0 bases, there was a span of 8 bases. CDR3 length equals 15 residues. Profiled with immunoSEQ multiplex PCR; TCRdb holds only in-frame clones, not every one. The repertoire holds about 120,000 clones, with about 92% as singletons. The sequenced sample was peripheral blood, obtained 28 days after the second AZD1222 dose. V gene TRBV10-2 combines with J gene TRBJ1-3, with D uncertain. The sequence was collected from an adult who received the AZD1222 COVID-19 vaccine. CDR3 nucleotides: TGCGCCAGCAGTGAGCTTCGGTTCTCTGGAAACACCATATATTTT. This sequence encodes CASSELRFSGNTIYF.